The 27 T cell receptor beta chains below come from one sample, sequenced in a study of T cell changes during pregnancy in multiple sclerosis (dated by TCRdb to between 2017 and 2020). To prepare the library, the immunoSEQ multiplex PCR assay was applied. The immuneACCESS repertoire file appears here via TCRdb, limited to in-frame rearrangements. These files lack a portion of the clones; in checked studies, under half of the deficit traces to unresolved V genes, and the cause of the others is not known. In this sample the table shows 55,000 to 80,000 clones, approximately 94% of which occur a single time. The top ten hold about 3% of the sample. Sequencing was performed on CD8+ T cells from peripheral blood mononuclear cells, taken in the second trimester of pregnancy. These receptors came from a female donor with multiple sclerosis, enrolled in a pregnancy study.

The chain carries TRBV7-3 and TRBJ1-2, with TRBD1 identical over 8 bases. The germline gives CDR1 SGHTA, CDR2 FQGTGA. V lost 5 bases, J lost 8 bases, and 7 bases stayed unmatched. The CDR3 runs to 13 residues. The CDR3 loop is CASSPSGQVGYTF. CDR3 DNA: TGTGCCAGCAGCCCTTCGGGACAGGTGGGCTACACCTTC.

The genes are TRBV6-5 and TRBJ2-2; D gene ambiguous. CDR1 is MNHEY and CDR2 is SVGAGI in the germline V gene. The CDR3 runs 16 residues. Trimming pared 0 bases from V and 7 bases from J, leaving 15 bases between. CDR3 nucleotide sequence: TGTGCCAGCAGTTACTCGACGACCACCACGGGCGGGGAGCTGTTTTTT. Its translation is CASSYSTTTTGGELFF.

The chain joins TRBV28 to TRBJ2-6; 7 nucleotides align to TRBD1. The CDR3 extends over 20 amino acids. After removal of 5 bases from V and 1 base from J, the junction contained 17 bases not matched to a gene. CDR1 and CDR2 from the germline V gene are MDHEN and SYDVKM. Here the CDR3 DNA reads TGTGCCAGCAGTCACCATAGCCGGGACAGAGTTTTATCTGGGGCCAACGTCCTGACTTTC. Translating it yields CASSHHSRDRVLSGANVLTF.

The chain couples TRBV30 to TRBJ2-2, with D maybe TRBD1 (5 bases). Germline values: CDR1 GTSNPN, CDR2 SVGIG (reference sequence). CDR3 length: 11 residues. Trimming pared 1 base from V and 8 bases from J, leaving 5 bases between. The CDR3 coding sequence is TGTGCCTGGAGTGAGGGGGGGGAGCTGTTTTTT. It encodes CAWSEGGELFF.

This clone has just one count. The rearrangement uses TRBV4-1 and TRBJ2-7; D gene uncertain. This CDR3 is 13 amino acids long. V lost 3 bases to trimming and J lost 3 bases, with 9 bases between them. Germline lookup yields CDR1 MGHRA and CDR2 YSYEKL. The CDR3 DNA is TGCGCCAGCAGCCAGTCCCTAGTCTACGAGCAGTACTTC. Amino acids: CASSQSLVYEQYF.

The gene calls are TRBV4-3 and TRBJ1-2; D not certain. CDR1 and CDR2 from the germline V gene are LGHNA and YSLEER. V lost 0 bases and J 0 bases, leaving 14 bases between the germline ends. The CDR3 spans 17 residues. CDR3 nucleotides: TGCGCCAGCAGCCAAGATTCGCGAGGCCTTACTAACTATGGCTACACCTTC. This codes for CASSQDSRGLTNYGYTF.

The chain combines TRBV19 with TRBJ1-2, with 12 positions matching TRBD1. CDR1 and CDR2 (germline): LNHDA, SQIVND (reference sequence). The CDR3 spans 15 residues. J lost 4 bases, V lost 3 bases, and 3 bases had no gene match. CDR3 amino acids: CASSMGQGAIYGYTF. In nucleotides, the CDR3 is TGTGCCAGTAGTATGGGACAGGGGGCCATCTATGGCTACACCTTC. Full variable domain (remainder filled in from reference TRBV19 and TRBJ1-2): DGGITQSPKYLFRKEGQNVTLSCEQNLNHDAMYWYRQDPGQGLRLIYYSQIVNDFQKGDIAEGYSVSREKKESFPLTVTSAQKNPTAFYLCASSMGQGAIYGYTFGSGTRLTVV.

This sequence joins TRBV6-6 and TRBJ2-1; 10 nucleotides match TRBD2. This CDR3 contains 15 residues. V was pared by 2 bases and J by 4 bases, with 2 bases of the junction left unmatched. The V gene's germline CDR1 is MNHNY and CDR2 SVGAGI (reference sequence). The DNA for the CDR3 is TGTGCCAGCAGTTACACTAGCGGGGAATACAATGAGCAGTTCTTC. Translation: CASSYTSGEYNEQFF.

The chain has TRBV7-9 and TRBJ1-1; D possibly corresponds to TRBD1 (5 bases). Per the germline V gene, CDR1 is SEHNR and CDR2 is FQNEAQ (reference sequence). V was trimmed by 5 bases and J by 11 bases, leaving 12 bases between them. CDR3 size: 11 residues. CDR3 region: CASSPPGLAFF. DNA for the CDR3: TGTGCCAGCAGCCCCCCAGGGCTGGCTTTCTTT.

This rearrangement joins TRBV7-9 to TRBJ2-7; TRBD1 aligns across 9 bases. The germline gives CDR1 SEHNR, CDR2 FQNEAQ (reference sequence). The V gene end was trimmed by 8 bases and the J gene end by 3 bases; junction bases not matched to a gene: 5. The CDR3 is made up of 13 amino acids. In DNA, the CDR3 is TGTGCCAGCTGCCGGGACAGGGACTACGAGCAGTACTTC. Its translation: CASCRDRDYEQYF.

This chain connects TRBV27 to TRBJ1-1; tentatively, D is TRBD1 (5 bases). In germline, CDR1 is MNHEY, CDR2 SMNVEV (reference sequence). V lost 0 bases and J 4 bases, leaving 9 bases between the germline ends. The CDR3 sequence is 14 residues long. The CDR3, as DNA: TGTGCCAGCAGTTTATCCCAGGGTCCCACTGAAGCTTTCTTT. It yields the protein CASSLSQGPTEAFF.

This clone was detected only a few times. The rearrangement joins TRBV27 to TRBJ1-5; no definite D call. The length of the CDR3 is 13 residues. With 4 bases removed from V and 1 base from J, the gap between germline ends came to 5 bases. In germline, CDR1 is MNHEY, CDR2 SMNVEV (reference sequence). The CDR3 sequence is CASSYRSNQPQHF. The CDR3 region has the DNA TGTGCCAGCAGTTATCGGAGCAATCAGCCCCAGCATTTT.

The rearrangement uses TRBV6-1 and TRBJ2-7; possible D gene TRBD1, 5 bases. Germline lookup yields CDR1 MNHNS and CDR2 SASEGT. V lost 9 bases and J lost 2, with 14 bases in between. The CDR3 runs to 13 residues. The CDR3 coding sequence is TGTGCCAGTTTGACCAGGGATCCCTACGAGCAGTACTTC. Translated: CASLTRDPYEQYF.

V usage is TRBV7-8 and J usage is TRBJ1-1, with 8 bases lining up with TRBD1. CDR1 and CDR2 (germline): SGHVS, FQNEAQ. Losses at the gene ends were 5 bases for V and 10 bases for J; bases not matched to a gene: 6. CDR3 length equals 12 residues. The CDR3 sequence is CASSLGQGLAFF. CDR3 nucleotide sequence: TGTGCCAGCAGCCTCGGACAGGGACTAGCTTTCTTT.

V and J are TRBV7-3 and TRBJ2-7, with TRBD2 matching 14 bases. The germline V gene encodes CDR1 SGHTA and CDR2 FQGTGA. V shed 1 base, J shed 5 bases, and the junction held 7 bases outside the gene matches. The CDR3 totals 17 residues. In DNA form, the CDR3 reads TGTGCCAGCAGCTTAAATCCGGGACTAGCGGGAGCGGACGAGCAGTACTTC. Protein: CASSLNPGLAGADEQYF.

V usage is TRBV19 and J usage is TRBJ2-3; no firm D call. The germline gives CDR1 LNHDA, CDR2 SQIVND (reference sequence). Trimming stripped 5 bases from V and 1 base from J, with 7 bases between. CDR3 length: 13 amino acids. The CDR3 spells CASSSPRTDTQYF. DNA of the CDR3: TGTGCCAGTAGTTCCCCTCGCACAGATACGCAGTATTTT.

This clone came up once. This sequence joins TRBV7-9 and TRBJ2-5; 7 nucleotides align to TRBD1. V lost 4 bases, J lost 2 bases, and 16 bases stayed unmatched. Per germline, CDR1 SEHNR and CDR2 FQNEAQ (reference sequence). The CDR3 loop spans 18 amino acids. The CDR3 DNA follows: TGTGCCAGCAGCTCCCGGGACAGAACTCTTCAGGCGCAAGAGACCCAGTACTTC. Translating it yields CASSSRDRTLQAQETQYF.

The chain is built from TRBV28 and TRBJ2-2; no reliable D call. Trimming left V 7 bases short and J 1 base short, with 10 bases between. From germline, CDR1 is MDHEN and CDR2 SYDVKM. The CDR3 sequence is 14 residues long. Here the CDR3 DNA reads TGTGCCAGCACCCCCCCCAGGAACACCGGGGAGCTGTTTTTT. Encoded protein: CASTPPRNTGELFF. The full variable domain, completed using reference TRBV28 and TRBJ2-2, is DVKVTQSSRYLVKRTGEKVFLECVQDMDHENMFWYRQDPGLGLRLIYFSYDVKMKEKGDIPEGYSVSREKKERFSLILESASTNQTSMYLCASTPPRNTGELFFGEGSRLTVL.

The CDR3 sequence is CASSRTGTATDTQYF. The CDR3 DNA is TGTGCCAGCTCACGGACCGGGACAGCGACAGATACGCAGTATTTT. The chain has TRBV18 and TRBJ2-3, with TRBD1 matching 7 bases. Trimming cost V 4 bases and J 3 bases; bases outside gene matches: 7. The germline gives CDR1 KGHSH, CDR2 LQKENI. The CDR3 loop spans 15 amino acids.

This chain uses TRBV11-1 with TRBJ1-4, with TRBD1 matching 7 bases. The CDR3 runs to 17 residues. Trimming removed 4 bases from V and 7 bases from J; junction bases left unmatched: 15. Per germline, CDR1 SGHAT and CDR2 FQDESV (reference sequence). The CDR3 loop reads CASSSSQGGPRLEKLFF. The DNA for the CDR3 is TGTGCCAGCAGCTCTAGCCAGGGGGGCCCTAGACTTGAAAAACTGTTTTTT.

The J gene is TRBJ2-3, the V gene TRBV27, with 8 bases lining up with TRBD1. The germline V gene has CDR1 MNHEY and CDR2 SMNVEV (reference sequence). V was clipped by 5 bases and J by 3 bases; unmatched bases: 10. The CDR3 totals 16 residues. The CDR3 sequence is CASSRTGGGRTDTQYF. DNA for the CDR3: TGTGCCAGCAGTCGCACAGGGGGTGGACGGACAGATACGCAGTATTTT.

This rearrangement joins TRBV7-9 to TRBJ1-4, with 9 bases that match TRBD1. The CDR3 loop spans 14 amino acids. Germline CDR1 SEHNR, CDR2 FQNEAQ (reference sequence). J was trimmed by 6 bases and V by 5 bases; bases with no gene match: 4. As DNA, the CDR3 is TGTGCCAGCAGCCGAAGACAGGGGGATGAAAAACTGTTTTTT. Encoded protein: CASSRRQGDEKLFF.

The chain uses TRBV13 and TRBJ2-3; 11 bases align to TRBD1. The CDR3 extends over 15 amino acids. The V gene end was trimmed by 2 bases and the J gene end by 8 bases; junction bases not matched to a gene: 6. CDR1 and CDR2 (germline): PRHDT, FYEKMQ (reference sequence). This CDR3 reads CASSLLGQGAGTQYF. CDR3 nucleotide sequence: TGTGCCAGCAGCTTACTCGGACAGGGGGCAGGTACGCAGTATTTT.

This sequence joins TRBV27 and TRBJ2-5; D remains unclear. Germline V lookup: CDR1 MNHEY, CDR2 SMNVEV (reference sequence). Trimming cost V 5 bases and J 6 bases, with 16 bases left between them. The CDR3 has 14 residues. CDR3 bases: TGTGCCAGCAGTCCGAAGCCGCTACGTAAGACCCAGTACTTC. It yields the protein CASSPKPLRKTQYF.

The chain recombines TRBV19 with TRBJ1-3; no clear D. CDR1 and CDR2 from the germline V gene are LNHDA and SQIVND (reference sequence). V was shortened by 3 bases and J by 0 bases, with 21 bases between the two germline ends. The CDR3 runs 19 residues. The CDR3 is CASSISPYRAGLSGNTIYF. Here the CDR3 DNA reads TGTGCCAGTAGTATTTCCCCTTATCGGGCCGGACTCTCTGGAAACACCATATATTTT.

Turning to this clone: Other DNA sequences of this sample code for an identical CDR3. V and J are TRBV19 and TRBJ2-1; D unclear. The V end was cut by 0 bases, the J end by 3 bases, with 3 bases between. This CDR3 is 13 amino acids long. The germline CDR1 and CDR2 sequences are LNHDA and SQIVND (reference sequence). The CDR3 region is CASSIDRYNEQFF. In DNA, the CDR3 is TGTGCCAGTAGTATAGATCGCTACAATGAGCAGTTCTTC.

The chain recombines TRBV27 with TRBJ2-1; no reliable D call. In germline, CDR1 is MNHEY, CDR2 SMNVEV (reference sequence). V dropped 0 bases and J dropped 3 bases, with 3 bases sitting between them. The CDR3 loop spans 13 amino acids. This chain's CDR3 is CASSLSIYNEQFF. For the CDR3, the DNA is TGTGCCAGCAGTTTATCCATCTACAATGAGCAGTTCTTC.